The rows below give T cell receptor beta chains drawn from one sample of a study of cytomegalovirus exposure and HLA in healthy donors. Produced via immunoSEQ multiplex PCR; TCRdb's table is partial and in-frame only. The sample carries approximately 140,000 clones, about 88% recorded once. The sequencing input was PBMCs. These receptors were taken from a man younger than 35 in good health and CMV-seropositive. CDR3s include the opening cysteine and the closing phenylalanine or tryptophan. Fields, in order: V gene, clone size, D gene, J gene, CDR3 protein, CDR3 DNA. The D gene is left open where the match is weak. Clone size appears in some rows only: once, few, many, or a class for an expanded clone.

V gene: TRBV5-1; clone size: few; D gene: .; J gene: TRBJ1-1; CDR3 protein: CASSLQENTEAFF; CDR3 DNA: TGCGCCAGCAGCTTACAGGAGAACACTGAAGCTTTCTTT
V gene: TRBV5-6; clone size: .; D gene: TRBD1; J gene: TRBJ1-1; CDR3 protein: CASSGGQGGMNTEAFF; CDR3 DNA: TGTGCCAGCAGCGGCGGACAGGGCGGCATGAACACTGAAGCTTTCTTT
V gene: TRBV7-3; clone size: few; D gene: .; J gene: TRBJ1-1; CDR3 protein: CASSSTVNTEAFF; CDR3 DNA: TGTGCCAGCAGCTCGACTGTGAACACTGAAGCTTTCTTT
V gene: TRBV5-1; clone size: .; D gene: TRBD1; J gene: TRBJ1-1; CDR3 protein: CASSDGQGNTEAFF; CDR3 DNA: TGCGCCAGCAGCGACGGACAGGGTAACACTGAAGCTTTCTTT
V gene: TRBV27; clone size: .; D gene: TRBD1; J gene: TRBJ2-7; CDR3 protein: CASSQGRDSGKYVQYF; CDR3 DNA: TGTGCCAGCAGTCAAGGCCGGGACAGTGGGAAATATGTGCAGTACTTC
V gene: TRBV30; clone size: .; D gene: TRBD1; J gene: TRBJ1-1; CDR3 protein: CAWSVDRGGTEAFF; CDR3 DNA: TGTGCCTGGAGTGTCGACAGGGGAGGCACTGAAGCTTTCTTT
V gene: TRBV2; clone size: .; D gene: .; J gene: TRBJ1-1; CDR3 protein: CASSARDTEAFF; CDR3 DNA: TGTGCCAGCAGTGCCCGGGACACTGAAGCTTTCTTT
V gene: TRBV19; clone size: .; D gene: .; J gene: TRBJ1-2; CDR3 protein: CASSIHGGVPVNYGYTF; CDR3 DNA: TGTGCCAGTAGTATTCATGGGGGCGTCCCAGTTAACTATGGCTACACCTTC
V gene: TRBV5-1; clone size: once; D gene: TRBD1; J gene: TRBJ1-2; CDR3 protein: CASSLGTGTAGAYGYTF; CDR3 DNA: TGCGCCAGCAGCTTGGGGACAGGGACCGCTGGAGCTTATGGCTACACCTTC
V gene: TRBV27; clone size: .; D gene: TRBD1; J gene: TRBJ1-2; CDR3 protein: CASSPSRDRGVGYTF; CDR3 DNA: TGTGCCAGCAGTCCCTCCCGGGACAGGGGGGTCGGCTACACCTTC
V gene: TRBV5-5; clone size: .; D gene: TRBD2; J gene: TRBJ2-7; CDR3 protein: CASSLTTGTSGPRGSYEQYF; CDR3 DNA: TGTGCCAGCAGCTTGACCACCGGGACTAGCGGTCCTCGGGGATCCTACGAGCAGTACTTC
V gene: TRBV7-3; clone size: .; D gene: TRBD1; J gene: TRBJ2-5; CDR3 protein: CASSLLKGADQETQYF; CDR3 DNA: TGTGCCAGCAGCTTATTAAAGGGGGCGGACCAAGAGACCCAGTACTTC
V gene: TRBV6-1; clone size: .; D gene: .; J gene: TRBJ2-2; CDR3 protein: CASSWATGELFF; CDR3 DNA: TGTGCCAGCAGCTGGGCCACCGGGGAGCTGTTTTTT
V gene: TRBV7-8; clone size: .; D gene: TRBD2; J gene: TRBJ2-1; CDR3 protein: CASSPTSGRPVEQFF; CDR3 DNA: TGTGCCAGCAGCCCAACTAGCGGGAGGCCCGTGGAGCAGTTCTTC